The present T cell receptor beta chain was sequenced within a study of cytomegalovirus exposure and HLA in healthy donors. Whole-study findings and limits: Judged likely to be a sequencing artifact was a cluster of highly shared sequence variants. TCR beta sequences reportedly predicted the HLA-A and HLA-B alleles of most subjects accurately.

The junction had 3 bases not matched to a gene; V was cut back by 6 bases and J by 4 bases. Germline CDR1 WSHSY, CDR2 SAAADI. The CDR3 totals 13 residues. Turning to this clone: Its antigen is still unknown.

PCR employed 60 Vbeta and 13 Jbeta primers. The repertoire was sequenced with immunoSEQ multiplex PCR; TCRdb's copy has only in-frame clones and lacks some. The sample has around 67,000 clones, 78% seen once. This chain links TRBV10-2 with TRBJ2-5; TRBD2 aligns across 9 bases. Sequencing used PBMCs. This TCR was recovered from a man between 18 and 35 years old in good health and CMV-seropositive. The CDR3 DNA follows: TGCGCCAGCAGGGGGACTAGCAGAGAGACCCAGTACTTC. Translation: CASRGTSRETQYF.